The TCR beta chain under discussion was sequenced for a study of OX40 agonist ivuxolimab in advanced cancers. V trimming: 7 bases; J trimming: 0 bases; junction bases outside the gene matches: 9. Germline V gene sequence: CDR1 SNHLY, CDR2 FYNNEI. The CDR3 covers 17 residues. The repertoire was sequenced with immunoSEQ multiplex PCR; TCRdb's copy has only in-frame clones and lacks some. The data hold about 79,000 clones, with about 91% observed a single time. The sequencing here drew on CD4+ or CD8+ T cells sorted from blood, taken in a trial of the OX40 agonist ivuxolimab. The J gene is TRBJ2-4, the V gene TRBV2, with 10 bases lining up with TRBD2. This sequence was found in an adult with an advanced solid tumor such as melanoma, head and neck, liver or kidney cancer. The CDR3 sequence is CASISLAGELAKNIQYF. The DNA of the CDR3 is TGTGCCAGCATTTCGCTAGCGGGAGAGCTAGCCAAAAACATTCAGTACTTC.